This is a list of T cell receptor beta chains from one sample in a study of graft-versus-host responses after intestinal transplantation. Data came from immunoSEQ multiplex PCR; TCRdb stores just in-frame clones and leaves some out. The sample has tens of thousands of clones, less than 85% seen once; the top ten hold 0.35% to 0.55%. No antigen has been identified for these receptors. The sample consisted of unstimulated CD4+ T cells sorted from spleen or lymph node cells, taken before transplant. Receptors were obtained from a human donor who was the organ donor for an intestinal transplant. Both conserved end residues are part of each CDR3. D genes are given only for firm matches. Not every row has a clone size; where given, it reads once, few, many or a size class.

>.|TRBJ1-2|.|TRBV19
CASTLAPGYGYTF
TGTGCCAGTACCCTGGCCCCCGGTTATGGCTACACCTTC
>.|TRBJ1-2|.|TRBV6-6
CASSYNDNYGYTF
TGTGCCAGCAGTTACAACGACAACTATGGCTACACCTTC
>.|TRBJ1-1|once|TRBV29-1
CSVEDVGGDTEAFF
TGCAGCGTTGAAGACGTCGGGGGGGACACTGAAGCTTTCTTT
>TRBD2|TRBJ2-1|.|TRBV5-1
CASSSAGTTYNEQFF
TGCGCCAGCAGCTCGGCGGGGACTACCTACAATGAGCAGTTCTTC
>.|TRBJ2-1|.|TRBV2
CASLSRGILRERLNNEQFF
TGTGCCAGCCTCTCCAGGGGGATCCTGCGGGAGCGGTTAAACAATGAGCAGTTCTTC
>.|TRBJ2-1|.|TRBV5-4
CASGPGKGTYEQFF
TGTGCCAGCGGACCGGGGAAGGGGACGTATGAGCAGTTCTTC
>TRBD1|TRBJ2-3|.|TRBV9
CASSPRTGGTDTQYF
TGTGCCAGCAGCCCCCGGACAGGTGGCACAGATACGCAGTATTTT
>TRBD2|TRBJ2-1|.|TRBV19
CASSRLAGGLHNEQFF
TGTGCCAGTAGTCGACTAGCGGGGGGCCTCCACAATGAGCAGTTCTTC
>TRBD1|TRBJ1-1|.|TRBV15
CATSRRPDRVAEAFF
TGTGCCACCAGCAGACGACCTGACAGGGTAGCTGAAGCTTTCTTT
>TRBD1|TRBJ2-5|.|TRBV7-2
CASSQDLRGMGQETQYF
TGTGCCAGCAGCCAAGACCTCAGGGGGATGGGGCAAGAGACCCAGTACTTC
>.|TRBJ2-1|.|TRBV5-1
CASSLAGAPNEQFF
TGCGCCAGCAGCTTGGCCGGGGCGCCCAATGAGCAGTTCTTC
>TRBD2|TRBJ2-1|.|TRBV19
CASRPGTSRTFNEQFF
TGTGCCAGTAGGCCTGGGACTAGCCGCACTTTCAATGAGCAGTTCTTC
>.|TRBJ2-3|.|TRBV10-2
CASSDPGGTQYF
TGCGCCAGCAGTGACCCCGGGGGTACGCAGTATTTT
>.|TRBJ2-2|.|TRBV9
CASTEGTNTGELFF
TGTGCCAGCACCGAGGGGACGAACACCGGGGAGCTGTTTTTT
>TRBD1|TRBJ2-2|.|TRBV9
CASSGTGGTGELFF
TGTGCCAGCAGCGGGACAGGGGGCACCGGGGAGCTGTTTTTT
>TRBD1|TRBJ1-5|.|TRBV5-1
CASSLTGGSNQPQHF
TGCGCCAGCAGCTTGACAGGGGGATCCAATCAGCCCCAGCATTTT
>.|TRBJ2-7|.|TRBV11-3
CASSLGLIYEQYF
TGTGCCAGCAGCTTAGGGCTTATCTACGAGCAGTACTTC
>.|TRBJ2-6|.|TRBV29-1
CSVRLSGANVLTF
TGCAGCGTGAGGTTATCTGGGGCCAACGTCCTGACTTTC
>TRBD1|TRBJ2-5|.|TRBV10-2
CATSTLRDRVETQYF
TGCGCCACCTCTACTCTAAGGGACAGAGTAGAGACCCAGTACTTC
>.|TRBJ2-1|.|TRBV19
CASSIPDPRNEQFF
TGTGCCAGTAGTATCCCCGACCCGCGCAATGAGCAGTTCTTC
>TRBD2|TRBJ2-7|.|TRBV27
CASSARGAGLGVDEQYF
TGTGCCAGCAGCGCAAGGGGGGCGGGACTAGGGGTTGACGAGCAGTACTTC
>.|TRBJ2-6|.|TRBV30
CAWNAALSGANVLTF
TGTGCCTGGAACGCAGCCCTGTCCGGGGCCAACGTCCTGACTTTC
>.|TRBJ1-2|few|TRBV5-1
CASSLGTNYGYTF
TGCGCCAGCAGCTTGGGGACAAACTATGGCTACACCTTC
>TRBD2|TRBJ2-3|.|TRBV5-1
CASSFPRAASGGANTQYF
TGCGCCAGCAGCTTCCCCCGCGCCGCTAGCGGGGGGGCAAATACGCAGTATTTT
>.|TRBJ2-7|.|TRBV5-1
CASRAGPYEQYF
TGCGCCAGCAGGGCGGGACCCTACGAGCAGTACTTC
>.|TRBJ2-1|.|TRBV27
CASSSRPKIYNEQFF
TGTGCCAGCAGTTCTCGGCCGAAAATATACAATGAGCAGTTCTTC
>TRBD1|TRBJ2-7|.|TRBV7-2
CASSWDSSSYEQYF
TGTGCCAGCAGCTGGGACAGCTCCTCCTACGAGCAGTACTTC
>TRBD2|TRBJ2-1|.|TRBV7-9
CASSQTSGVFSSYNEQFF
TGTGCCAGCAGCCAGACTAGCGGGGTCTTTAGCTCCTACAATGAGCAGTTCTTC
>.|TRBJ2-7|.|TRBV18
CASSRDWVDEQYF
TGTGCCAGCTCGCGGGATTGGGTGGACGAGCAGTACTTC
>.|TRBJ1-6|.|TRBV4-3
CASSQDSPGSPLHF
TGCGCCAGCAGCCAAGATAGCCCTGGGTCACCCCTCCACTTT
>.|TRBJ1-5|.|TRBV19
CASSMGGNQPQHF
TGTGCCAGTAGTATGGGAGGGAATCAGCCCCAGCATTTT
>.|TRBJ1-1|once|TRBV18
CASSPSGFLTEAFF
TGTGCCAGCTCACCATCGGGCTTCCTTACTGAAGCTTTCTTT
>.|TRBJ1-3|.|TRBV19
CASSSRQLLGNTIYF
TGTGCCAGTAGTTCTCGACAGCTTTTAGGAAACACCATATATTTT
>.|TRBJ2-2|.|TRBV10-2
CAAGPNTGELFF
TGCGCAGCGGGTCCGAACACCGGGGAGCTGTTTTTT
>.|TRBJ2-2|.|TRBV19
CASSILADTGELFF
TGTGCCAGTAGTATCCTCGCGGACACCGGGGAGCTGTTTTTT
>.|TRBJ2-1|.|TRBV27
CASSPSGLRRFF
TGTGCCAGCAGTCCCTCGGGACTCCGACGGTTCTTC
>TRBD2|TRBJ2-2|.|TRBV19
CASSIFGGAGELFF
TGTGCCAGTAGTATCTTCGGGGGGGCCGGGGAGCTGTTTTTT
>.|TRBJ1-6|.|TRBV15
CATSRDVRNSPLHF
TGTGCCACCAGCAGAGATGTCAGAAATTCACCCCTCCACTTT
>.|TRBJ1-2|.|TRBV4-3
CASSQDAGQGYGYTF
TGCGCCAGCAGCCAAGATGCGGGTCAGGGTTATGGCTACACCTTC
>.|TRBJ2-5|.|TRBV4-3
CASSPGDGLSRQYF
TGCGCCAGCAGCCCCGGGGATGGGCTGTCCCGCCAGTACTTC
>.|TRBJ1-2|.|TRBV2
CASSELRRNYGYTF
TGTGCCAGCAGTGAACTTAGGAGAAACTATGGCTACACCTTC
>.|TRBJ2-5|few|TRBV5-4
CASSETGRGETQYF
TGTGCCAGCAGCGAGACAGGGAGGGGGGAGACCCAGTACTTC
>TRBD2|TRBJ2-3|.|TRBV19
CASSIGRTSGGADTQYF
TGTGCCAGTAGTATAGGAAGGACTAGCGGGGGCGCAGATACGCAGTATTTT
>.|TRBJ2-7|.|TRBV5-1
CASSLKGPYEQYF
TGCGCCAGCAGCTTGAAAGGACCCTACGAGCAGTACTTC
>.|TRBJ1-1|.|TRBV5-8
CASSFFYEAFF
TGTGCCAGCAGCTTTTTTTATGAAGCTTTCTTT
>TRBD1|TRBJ2-7|once|TRBV5-1
CASSRDRGYEQYF
TGCGCCAGCAGCCGGGACAGGGGTTACGAGCAGTACTTC
>TRBD1|TRBJ2-1|.|TRBV7-9
CASSLPWTGSSYNEQFF
TGTGCCAGCAGCTTACCCTGGACAGGGAGCTCCTACAATGAGCAGTTCTTC
>.|TRBJ1-1|.|TRBV6-1
CASSEWGSTEAFF
TGTGCCAGCAGTGAATGGGGCAGTACTGAAGCTTTCTTT
>TRBD2|TRBJ2-5|.|TRBV29-1
CSSNSGGLQETQYF
TGCAGCTCCAACTCCGGGGGGTTACAAGAGACCCAGTACTTC
>TRBD1|TRBJ1-1|.|TRBV4-3
CASSHSPGQGGTEAFF
TGCGCCAGCAGCCATTCCCCGGGACAGGGAGGCACTGAAGCTTTCTTT
>.|TRBJ1-2|.|TRBV30
CAWRMGYGYTF
TGTGCCTGGAGGATGGGCTATGGCTACACCTTC
>.|TRBJ1-1|.|TRBV30
CAWSPVSMNTEAFF
TGTGCCTGGTCCCCAGTGAGCATGAACACTGAAGCTTTCTTT
>TRBD2|TRBJ2-7|once|TRBV14
CASSQALAGGLLGEQYF
TGTGCCAGCAGCCAAGCACTAGCGGGGGGCCTATTGGGAGAGCAGTACTTC
>.|TRBJ1-1|.|TRBV6-6
CASGYTEAFF
TGTGCCAGCGGTTACACTGAAGCTTTCTTT
>TRBD1|TRBJ2-3|.|TRBV19
CATGGFTDTQYF
TGTGCCACAGGGGGCTTTACAGATACGCAGTATTTT
>TRBD2|TRBJ2-2|.|TRBV6-1
CASSEVSGGTGELFF
TGTGCCAGCAGTGAAGTAAGCGGGGGTACCGGGGAGCTGTTTTTT
>.|TRBJ2-1|.|TRBV7-8
CASSLVGSLYNEQFF
TGTGCCAGCAGCTTAGTTGGCAGCCTATACAATGAGCAGTTCTTC